The 5 T cell receptor beta chains presented below share a single source sample, sequenced in a study of spatial heterogeneity in lung cancer. Time point defined: blood at routine non-recurrence follow-up after resection. Researchers sequenced whole RNA taken from tumor, nontumor lung or frozen PBMC without sorting. TCRdb ran MiXCR on the 5' RACE reads and lists one entry per CDR3 protein. Of around 110,000 distinct CDR3 sequences listed, 10% to 15% are singletons. The specimen comprised PBMCs, sampled at follow-up. The receptors were sampled from a male donor with early-stage non-small cell lung cancer.

Many counts were recorded for this clonotype. For the CDR3, the DNA is TGTGCCAGCAGCCAAATCGACAGGACCTATGGCTACACCTTC. This sequence encodes CASSQIDRTYGYTF. The chain couples TRBV12-3 or TRBV12-4 to TRBJ1-2; possible D gene TRBD1, 6 bases. The CDR3 contains 14 residues. V lost 6 bases, J lost 4 bases, and 15 bases lay in between.

This clonotype was counted a few times. The V and J genes are TRBV7-2 and TRBJ1-1, with TRBD1 as a possible D gene (5 bases). Germline V CDR1 and CDR2: SGHTA, FQGNSA. Trimming left V 4 bases short and J 1 base short, with 10 bases between. This CDR3 spans 14 amino acids. CDR3 region: CASSSGTANTEAFF. CDR3 DNA: TGTGCCAGCAGCTCCGGGACGGCGAACACTGAAGCTTTCTTT. Filled out from reference TRBV7-2 and TRBJ1-1, the complete variable domain reads GAGVSQSPSNKVTEKGKDVELRCDPISGHTALYWYRQSLGQGLEFLIYFQGNSAPDKSGLPSDRFSAERTGGSVSTLTIQRTQQEDSAVYLCASSSGTANTEAFFGQGTRLTVV.

The genes are TRBV5-1 and TRBJ2-7; 9 positions match TRBD1. The CDR3 consists of 15 residues. Trimming took 4 bases from V and 4 from J; bases not matched to a gene: 9. The V gene's germline CDR1 is SGHRS and CDR2 YFSETQ. CDR3 DNA sequence: TGCGCCAGCAGCACCCCCGGGACAGGGACTTACGAGCAGTACTTC. It encodes CASSTPGTGTYEQYF.

This chain joins TRBV6-5 and TRBJ1-1, with D possibly TRBD1 on 6 matching bases. Germline CDR1 MNHEY, CDR2 SVGAGI. The CDR3 length is 16 residues. V dropped 5 bases and J dropped 5 bases, with 21 bases sitting between them. DNA for the CDR3: TGTGCCAGCAGTAGGGGCGGGACAATTAAGGGGACTGAAGCTTTCTTT. This codes for CASSRGGTIKGTEAFF.

CDR3 in amino acids: CASAKSSGGVGTQYF. CDR3 in DNA: TGTGCCTCAGCGAAATCTAGCGGGGGGGTTGGGACCCAGTACTTC. J is TRBJ2-5 and V is TRBV28; 12 bases agree with TRBD2. CDR1 is MDHEN, CDR2 SYDVKM, per germline. Trimming took 11 bases from V and 7 from J; bases not matched to a gene: 14. The CDR3 extends over 15 amino acids.